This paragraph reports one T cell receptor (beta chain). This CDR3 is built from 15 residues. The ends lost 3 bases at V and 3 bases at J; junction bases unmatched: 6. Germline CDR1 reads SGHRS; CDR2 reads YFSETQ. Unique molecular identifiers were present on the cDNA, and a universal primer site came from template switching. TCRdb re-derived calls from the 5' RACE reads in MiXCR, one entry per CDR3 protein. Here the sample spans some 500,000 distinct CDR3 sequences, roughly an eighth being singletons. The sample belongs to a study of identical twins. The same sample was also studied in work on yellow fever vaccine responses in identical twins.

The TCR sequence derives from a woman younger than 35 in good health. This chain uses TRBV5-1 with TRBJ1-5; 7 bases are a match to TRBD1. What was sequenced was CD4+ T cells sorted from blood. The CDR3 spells CASSSTGDLNQPQHF. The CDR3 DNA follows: TGCGCCAGCAGCTCAACAGGGGACCTCAATCAGCCCCAGCATTTT.